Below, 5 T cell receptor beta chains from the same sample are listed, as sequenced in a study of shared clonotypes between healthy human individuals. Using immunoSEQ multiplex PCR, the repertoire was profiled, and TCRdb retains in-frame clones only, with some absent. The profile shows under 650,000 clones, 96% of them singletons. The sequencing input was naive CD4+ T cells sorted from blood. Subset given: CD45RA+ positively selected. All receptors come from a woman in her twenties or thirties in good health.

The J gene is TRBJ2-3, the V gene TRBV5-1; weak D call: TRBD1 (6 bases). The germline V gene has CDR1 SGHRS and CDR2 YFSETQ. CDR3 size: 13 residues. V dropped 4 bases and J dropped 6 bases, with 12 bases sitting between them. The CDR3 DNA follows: TGCGCCAGCAGCGTGGACAGTGTCGATACGCAGTATTTT. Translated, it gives CASSVDSVDTQYF.

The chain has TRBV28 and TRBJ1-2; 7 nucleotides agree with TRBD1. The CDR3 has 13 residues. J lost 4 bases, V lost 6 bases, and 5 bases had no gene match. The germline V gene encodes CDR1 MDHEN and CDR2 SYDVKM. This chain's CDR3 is CASRRTGAYGYTF. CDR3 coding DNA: TGTGCCAGCAGACGGACAGGCGCCTATGGCTACACCTTC.

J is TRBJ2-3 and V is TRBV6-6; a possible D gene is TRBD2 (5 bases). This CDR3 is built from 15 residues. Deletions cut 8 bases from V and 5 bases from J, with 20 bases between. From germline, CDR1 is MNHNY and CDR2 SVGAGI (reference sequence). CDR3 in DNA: TGTGCCAGCCGCGACGGGCAGGACCGGGGAGATACGCAGTATTTT. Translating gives CASRDGQDRGDTQYF.

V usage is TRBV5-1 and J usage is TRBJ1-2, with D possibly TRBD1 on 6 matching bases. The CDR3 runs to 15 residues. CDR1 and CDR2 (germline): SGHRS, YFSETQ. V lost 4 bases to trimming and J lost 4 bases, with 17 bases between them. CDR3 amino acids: CASSSLDSRGYGYTF. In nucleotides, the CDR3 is TGCGCCAGCAGCAGTCTGGACAGCAGGGGCTATGGCTACACCTTC.

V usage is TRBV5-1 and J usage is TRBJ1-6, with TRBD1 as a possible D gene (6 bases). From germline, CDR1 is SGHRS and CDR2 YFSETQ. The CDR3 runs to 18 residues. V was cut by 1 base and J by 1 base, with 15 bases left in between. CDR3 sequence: CASSLNPVGASYNSPLHF. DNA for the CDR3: TGCGCCAGCAGCTTGAACCCAGTGGGGGCGTCCTATAATTCACCCCTCCACTTT.